This TCR beta chain was obtained from a study of CD8 T cells in Susac syndrome. Regarding the study as a whole: The study recognized that its TCR sequencing and HLA analysis covered a relatively small number of individuals.

The RNA, about 0.45 to 1 ug, was put through reverse transcription using random hexamers. Amplification of TCR beta CDR3 across 54 Vbeta and 13 Jbeta was performed with immunoSEQ multiplex PCR. One entry per CDR3 protein, called by TCRdb with MiXCR from the immunoSEQ multiplex PCR reads. This sample carries 300,000 to 350,000 distinct CDR3 sequences, about 91% of them seen once, and the ten largest clones take approximately 0.065%. TCR beta sequencing covered blood CD8+ and CD4+ T cells. The multiple sclerosis controls comprised treatment-naive patients whose relapsing-remitting disease was stable or active. As to this clonotype: As yet, its antigen is unknown.

This CDR3 region has 18 residues. Trimming cost V 4 bases and J 1 base; bases outside gene matches: 12. This TCR derives from a human donor with multiple sclerosis. V is TRBV23-1 and J is TRBJ2-3; 9 bases agree with TRBD1. TRBV23-1 is marked as an open reading frame, function uncertain. Sequencing used CD4+ T cells from PBMCs. Here the CDR3 reads CASSRRDRVRYGTDTQYF. The CDR3 DNA reads as TGCGCCAGCAGTCGAAGGGACAGGGTTCGTTACGGCACAGATACGCAGTATTTT.